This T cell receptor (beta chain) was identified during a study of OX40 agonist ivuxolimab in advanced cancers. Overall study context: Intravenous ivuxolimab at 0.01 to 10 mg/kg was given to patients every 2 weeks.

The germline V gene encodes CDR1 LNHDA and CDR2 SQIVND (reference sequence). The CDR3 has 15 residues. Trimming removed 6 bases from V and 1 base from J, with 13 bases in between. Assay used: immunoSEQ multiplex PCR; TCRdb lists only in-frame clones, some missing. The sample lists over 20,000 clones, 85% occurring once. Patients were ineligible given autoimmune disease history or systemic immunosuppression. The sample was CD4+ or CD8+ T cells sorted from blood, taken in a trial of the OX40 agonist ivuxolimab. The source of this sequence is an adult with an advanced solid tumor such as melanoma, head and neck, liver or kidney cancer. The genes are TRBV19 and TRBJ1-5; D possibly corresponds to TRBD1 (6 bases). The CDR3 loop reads CASRGGGWSNQPQHF. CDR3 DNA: TGTGCCAGTAGGGGAGGGGGTTGGAGCAATCAGCCCCAGCATTTT.